This record covers a single TCR beta chain. This CDR3 region has 16 residues. With 7 bases clipped from V and 4 bases from J, the junction kept 16 bases outside the gene matches. Germline CDR1 reads SGHRS; CDR2 reads YFSETQ. Original processing notes: It was from reference gene primer amplification that nucleated cell counts were estimated. The protocol was immunoSEQ multiplex PCR, while the TCRdb copy is restricted to in-frame clones and leaves out a portion. Clone size and the V and J calls come from that table; the DNA yielded D and trimming. Counted here are more than 150,000 clones, approximately 79% occurring once; the ten biggest clones make up roughly 28%. These data come from a study of blood T cell repertoires in COVID-19. For the study at large: Samples taken during acute and convalescent COVID-19 were collected in the United States, Italy and Spain. T cells, B-cell-depleted T cells, or PBMCs provided the cDNA or gDNA that served as material.

Sequencing was performed on peripheral blood. The sequence derives from a woman between 65 and 79 years old with acute or convalescent COVID-19. This chain links TRBV5-1 with TRBJ2-5; 7 nucleotides align to TRBD1. The CDR3 loop is CASRGQRGTIGETQYF. The CDR3 DNA reads TGCGCCAGCCGGGGACAGAGGGGCACAATAGGAGAGACCCAGTACTTC.